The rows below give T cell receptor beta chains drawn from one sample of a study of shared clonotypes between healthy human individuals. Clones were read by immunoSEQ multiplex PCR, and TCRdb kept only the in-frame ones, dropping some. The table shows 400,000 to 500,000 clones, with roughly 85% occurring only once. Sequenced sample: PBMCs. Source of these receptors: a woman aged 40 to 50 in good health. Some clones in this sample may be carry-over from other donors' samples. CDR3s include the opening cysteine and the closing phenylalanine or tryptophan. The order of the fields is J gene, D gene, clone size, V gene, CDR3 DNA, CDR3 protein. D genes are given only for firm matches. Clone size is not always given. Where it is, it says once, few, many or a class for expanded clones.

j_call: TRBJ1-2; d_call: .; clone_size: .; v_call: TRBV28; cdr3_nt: TGTGCCAGCAGTTTGGGGGACCCCCCTTATGGCTACACCTTC; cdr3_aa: CASSLGDPPYGYTF
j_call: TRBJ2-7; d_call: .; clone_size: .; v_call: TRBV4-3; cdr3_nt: TGCGCCAGCAGCCAAGATTTGGACCCCCTAAGGAACGAGCAGTACTTC; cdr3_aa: CASSQDLDPLRNEQYF
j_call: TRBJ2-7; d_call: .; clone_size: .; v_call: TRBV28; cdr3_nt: TGTGCCAGCAGTCCTTTGGGAGCTTTCCAGCTCCTGGAGCAGTACTTC; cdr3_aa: CASSPLGAFQLLEQYF
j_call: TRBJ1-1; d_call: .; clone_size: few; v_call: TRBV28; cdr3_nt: TGTGCCAGCAGTTTACCGGGACAATGGTCTGAAGCTTTCTTT; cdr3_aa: CASSLPGQWSEAFF
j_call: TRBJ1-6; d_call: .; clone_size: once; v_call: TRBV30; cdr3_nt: TGTGCCTGGAGTCTGTGGCAGGGGAATTCACCCCTCCACTTT; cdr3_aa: CAWSLWQGNSPLHF
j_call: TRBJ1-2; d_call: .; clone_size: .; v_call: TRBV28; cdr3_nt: TGTGTGTGTTCGACTAACTATGGCTACACCTTC; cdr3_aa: CVCSTNYGYTF
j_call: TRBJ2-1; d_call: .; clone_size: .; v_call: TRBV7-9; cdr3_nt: TGTGCCAGCAGCTTAGGGGGGAGCTATGAGCAGTTCTTC; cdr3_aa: CASSLGGSYEQFF
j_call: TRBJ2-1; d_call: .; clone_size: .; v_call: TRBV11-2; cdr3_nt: TGTGCCAGCAGCACCCCGGGTAGCGGAATTTACAATGAGCAGTTCTTC; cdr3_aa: CASSTPGSGIYNEQFF
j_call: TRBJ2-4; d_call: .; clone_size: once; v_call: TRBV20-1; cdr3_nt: TGCAGTGCCAGAATTGGAAACATTCAGTACTTC; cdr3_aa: CSARIGNIQYF
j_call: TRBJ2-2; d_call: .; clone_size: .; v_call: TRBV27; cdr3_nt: TGTGCCAGCAGGCTAGGTCGGTACAGGCACACCGGGGAGCTGTTTTTT; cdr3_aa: CASRLGRYRHTGELFF
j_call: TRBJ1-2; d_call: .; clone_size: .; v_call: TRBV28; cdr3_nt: TGTGCCAGCAGTACCAGGGCGAACTATGGCTACACCTTC; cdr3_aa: CASSTRANYGYTF
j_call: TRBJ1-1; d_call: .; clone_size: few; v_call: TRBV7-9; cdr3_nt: TGTGCCAGCGGCAGACCGCGAATGAACACTGAAGCTTTCTTT; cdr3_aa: CASGRPRMNTEAFF
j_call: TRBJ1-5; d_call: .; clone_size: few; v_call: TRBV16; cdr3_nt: TGTGCCAGCAGCCAATCTGGGACTATAAGTTATCAGCCCCAGCATTTT; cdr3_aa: CASSQSGTISYQPQHF
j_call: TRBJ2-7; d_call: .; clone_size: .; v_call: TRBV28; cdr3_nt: TGTGCCAGCAGTTTTACGGGCCCCTACGAGCAGTACTTC; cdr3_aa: CASSFTGPYEQYF
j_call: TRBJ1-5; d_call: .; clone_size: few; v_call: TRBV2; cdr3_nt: TGTGCCAGCGCAAAGGGCAATCAGCCCCAGCATTTT; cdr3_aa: CASAKGNQPQHF
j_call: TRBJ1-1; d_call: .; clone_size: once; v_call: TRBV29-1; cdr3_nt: TGCAGCGTTGATCGGGCCGGGGTTTATACTGAAGCTTTCTTT; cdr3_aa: CSVDRAGVYTEAFF
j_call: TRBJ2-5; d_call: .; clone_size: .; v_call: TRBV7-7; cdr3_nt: TGTGCCAGCAGTACAGACAACCAAGAGACCCAGTACTTC; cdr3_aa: CASSTDNQETQYF
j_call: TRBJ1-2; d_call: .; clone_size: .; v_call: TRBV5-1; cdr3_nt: TGCGCCAGCAGCTTGGGTGGGGATTATGGCTACACCTTC; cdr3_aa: CASSLGGDYGYTF
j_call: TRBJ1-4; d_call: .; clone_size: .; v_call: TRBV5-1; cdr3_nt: TGCGCCAGCAGCTACCGTCCCGGTATTACTAATGAAAAACTGTTTTTT; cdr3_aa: CASSYRPGITNEKLFF
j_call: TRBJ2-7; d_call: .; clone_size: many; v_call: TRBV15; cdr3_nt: TGTGCCACCAGCAGAGCGCGAGACATCCCCTACGAGCAGTACTTC; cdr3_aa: CATSRARDIPYEQYF
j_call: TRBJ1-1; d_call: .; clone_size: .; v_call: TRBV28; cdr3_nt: TGTGCCAGCAGTTTTAGGATGAACACTGAAGCTTTCTTT; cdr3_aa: CASSFRMNTEAFF
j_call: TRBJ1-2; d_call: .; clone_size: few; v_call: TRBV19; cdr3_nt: TGTGCCAGTAGCGGGGCCCCGGGAGGCTATGGCTACACCTTC; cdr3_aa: CASSGAPGGYGYTF
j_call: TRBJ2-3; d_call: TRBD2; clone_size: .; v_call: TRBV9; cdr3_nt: TGTGCCAGCAGCCCGGGACTAGCGGGAGGGTCAGATACGCAGTATTTT; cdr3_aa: CASSPGLAGGSDTQYF
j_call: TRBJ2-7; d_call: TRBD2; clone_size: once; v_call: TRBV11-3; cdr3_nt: TGTGCCAGCAGCTTAGTTGCGGGAGCTGACGAGCAGTACTTC; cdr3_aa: CASSLVAGADEQYF
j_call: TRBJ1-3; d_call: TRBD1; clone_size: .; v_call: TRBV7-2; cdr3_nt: TGTGCCAGCAGCCCTATTGGGACAGTCAACTCTGGAAACACCATATATTTT; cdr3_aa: CASSPIGTVNSGNTIYF
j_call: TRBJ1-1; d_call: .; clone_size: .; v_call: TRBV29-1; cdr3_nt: TGCAGCGTTGGCCTTCGGTTCACTGAAGCTTTCTTT; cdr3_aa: CSVGLRFTEAFF
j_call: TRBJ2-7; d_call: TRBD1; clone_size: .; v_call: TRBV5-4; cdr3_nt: TGTGCCAGCAGCTTGGGGGCCGGGGCAGGGGGCCCCTACGAGCAGTACTTC; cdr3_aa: CASSLGAGAGGPYEQYF
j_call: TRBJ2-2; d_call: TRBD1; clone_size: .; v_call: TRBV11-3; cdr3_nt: TGTGCCAGCAGCATCGGGACAGAGGGCGGGGAGCTGTTTTTT; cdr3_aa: CASSIGTEGGELFF
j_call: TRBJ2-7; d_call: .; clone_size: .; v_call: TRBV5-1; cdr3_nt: TGCGCCAGCAGACTTCAGAGCCGCTACGAGCAGTACTTC; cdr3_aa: CASRLQSRYEQYF
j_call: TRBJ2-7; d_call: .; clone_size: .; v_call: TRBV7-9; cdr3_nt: TGTGCCAGCAGCTTGACGGGGGACGAGCAGTACTTC; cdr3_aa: CASSLTGDEQYF
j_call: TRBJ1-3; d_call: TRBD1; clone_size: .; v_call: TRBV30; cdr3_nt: TGTGCCTGGAGTCTGACAGGGGGAGGAAACACCATATATTTT; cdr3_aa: CAWSLTGGGNTIYF
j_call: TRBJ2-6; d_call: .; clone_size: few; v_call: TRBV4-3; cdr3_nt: TGCGCCAGCAGCCAAGAGGTGGGCTCTGGGGCCAACGTCCTGACTTTC; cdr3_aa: CASSQEVGSGANVLTF
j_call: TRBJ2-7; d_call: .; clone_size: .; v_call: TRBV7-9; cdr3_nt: TGTGCCAGCAGCTTAGTAGGGGTCGAGCAGTACTTC; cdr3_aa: CASSLVGVEQYF
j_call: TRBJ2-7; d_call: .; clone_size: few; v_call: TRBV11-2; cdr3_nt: TGTGCCAGCAGCTCGGGCCGGGACACCTCCTACGAGCAGTACTTC; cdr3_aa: CASSSGRDTSYEQYF
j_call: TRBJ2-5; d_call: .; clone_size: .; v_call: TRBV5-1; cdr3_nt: TGCGCCAGCAGCTCTTTAGGGGGAGTGCGAGAGACCCAGTACTTC; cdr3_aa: CASSSLGGVRETQYF
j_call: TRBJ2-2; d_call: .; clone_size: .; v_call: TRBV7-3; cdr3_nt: TGTGCCAGCAGCCCATCGAACACCGGGGAGCTGTTTTTT; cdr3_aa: CASSPSNTGELFF
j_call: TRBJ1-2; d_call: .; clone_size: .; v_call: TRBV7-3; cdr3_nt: TGTGCCAGCAGCATAGACGGAATCTATGGCTACACCTTC; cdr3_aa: CASSIDGIYGYTF
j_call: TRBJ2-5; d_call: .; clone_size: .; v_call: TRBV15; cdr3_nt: TGTGCCACCAGCAGGGACCCCCAACAGCAAGAGACCCAGTACTTC; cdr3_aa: CATSRDPQQQETQYF
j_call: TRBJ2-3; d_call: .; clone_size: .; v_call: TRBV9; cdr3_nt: TGTGCCAGCAGCGTAGCTACAGCTAGCACAGATACGCAGTATTTT; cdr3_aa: CASSVATASTDTQYF
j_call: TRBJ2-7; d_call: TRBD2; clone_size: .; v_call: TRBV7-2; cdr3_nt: TGTGCCAGCAGCCTCGGGACTAGCGGTCTTATCTCCTACGAGCAGTACTTC; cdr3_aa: CASSLGTSGLISYEQYF
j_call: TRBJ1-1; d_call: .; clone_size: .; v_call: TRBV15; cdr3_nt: TGTGCCACCAGCAGGGACAGGAACACTGAAGCTTTCTTT; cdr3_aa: CATSRDRNTEAFF
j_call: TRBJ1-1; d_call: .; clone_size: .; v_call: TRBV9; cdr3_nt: TGTGCCAGCAGCGCAGCCATTGAAGGGGACATGAACACTGAAGCTTTCTTT; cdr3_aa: CASSAAIEGDMNTEAFF
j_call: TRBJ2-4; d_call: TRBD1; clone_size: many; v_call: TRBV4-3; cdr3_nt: TGCGCCAGCAGCCAAGATCAGGGCAGGGGGAACATTCAGTACTTC; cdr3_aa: CASSQDQGRGNIQYF
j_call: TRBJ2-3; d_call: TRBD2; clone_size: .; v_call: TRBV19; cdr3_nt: TGTGCCAGTTCCAAAGCCAGCGGGACTAGCGGGATCCCCGCTAGCACAGATACGCAGTATTTT; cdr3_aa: CASSKASGTSGIPASTDTQYF
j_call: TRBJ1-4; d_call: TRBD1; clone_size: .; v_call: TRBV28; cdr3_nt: TGTGCCAGCAGTGTGACAGGGTTAAATGAAAAACTGTTTTTT; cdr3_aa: CASSVTGLNEKLFF
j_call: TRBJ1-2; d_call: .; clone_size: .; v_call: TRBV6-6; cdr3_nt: TGTGCCAGCAGTTACGGGCAGGGGAAAGGCTACACCTTC; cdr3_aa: CASSYGQGKGYTF
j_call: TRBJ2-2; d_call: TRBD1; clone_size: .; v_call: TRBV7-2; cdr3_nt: TGTGCCAGCAGCCCTGACAGGGGGGGGTCCGGGGAGCTGTTTTTT; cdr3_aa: CASSPDRGGSGELFF
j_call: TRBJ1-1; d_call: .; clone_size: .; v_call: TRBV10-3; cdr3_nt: TGTGCCATCAAAAGGGAGCTAAACACTGAAGCTTTCTTT; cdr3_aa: CAIKRELNTEAFF